This T cell receptor beta chain was recorded in a study of blood T cell repertoires in COVID-19. Overall study: Specimens from acute and convalescent COVID-19 originated in the United States, Italy and Spain. PBMCs, B-cell-depleted T cells, or T cells provided the cDNA or gDNA that made up the material.

The repertoire was sequenced with immunoSEQ multiplex PCR; TCRdb's copy has only in-frame clones and lacks some. The top ten hold 7.4% of the sample, which has 200,000 to 250,000 clones, approximately 80% seen once. Germline V lookup: CDR1 MDHEN, CDR2 SYDVKM. V lost 3 bases to trimming and J lost 1 base, with 6 bases between them. CDR3 length equals 13 residues. The genes are TRBV28 and TRBJ1-1, with D hard to call. The sample comprised peripheral blood. This clonotype was sampled from a woman between 50 and 59 years old with acute or convalescent COVID-19. CDR3 loop: CASSFGGNTEAFF. CDR3 bases: TGTGCCAGCAGTTTTGGAGGGAACACTGAAGCTTTCTTT.